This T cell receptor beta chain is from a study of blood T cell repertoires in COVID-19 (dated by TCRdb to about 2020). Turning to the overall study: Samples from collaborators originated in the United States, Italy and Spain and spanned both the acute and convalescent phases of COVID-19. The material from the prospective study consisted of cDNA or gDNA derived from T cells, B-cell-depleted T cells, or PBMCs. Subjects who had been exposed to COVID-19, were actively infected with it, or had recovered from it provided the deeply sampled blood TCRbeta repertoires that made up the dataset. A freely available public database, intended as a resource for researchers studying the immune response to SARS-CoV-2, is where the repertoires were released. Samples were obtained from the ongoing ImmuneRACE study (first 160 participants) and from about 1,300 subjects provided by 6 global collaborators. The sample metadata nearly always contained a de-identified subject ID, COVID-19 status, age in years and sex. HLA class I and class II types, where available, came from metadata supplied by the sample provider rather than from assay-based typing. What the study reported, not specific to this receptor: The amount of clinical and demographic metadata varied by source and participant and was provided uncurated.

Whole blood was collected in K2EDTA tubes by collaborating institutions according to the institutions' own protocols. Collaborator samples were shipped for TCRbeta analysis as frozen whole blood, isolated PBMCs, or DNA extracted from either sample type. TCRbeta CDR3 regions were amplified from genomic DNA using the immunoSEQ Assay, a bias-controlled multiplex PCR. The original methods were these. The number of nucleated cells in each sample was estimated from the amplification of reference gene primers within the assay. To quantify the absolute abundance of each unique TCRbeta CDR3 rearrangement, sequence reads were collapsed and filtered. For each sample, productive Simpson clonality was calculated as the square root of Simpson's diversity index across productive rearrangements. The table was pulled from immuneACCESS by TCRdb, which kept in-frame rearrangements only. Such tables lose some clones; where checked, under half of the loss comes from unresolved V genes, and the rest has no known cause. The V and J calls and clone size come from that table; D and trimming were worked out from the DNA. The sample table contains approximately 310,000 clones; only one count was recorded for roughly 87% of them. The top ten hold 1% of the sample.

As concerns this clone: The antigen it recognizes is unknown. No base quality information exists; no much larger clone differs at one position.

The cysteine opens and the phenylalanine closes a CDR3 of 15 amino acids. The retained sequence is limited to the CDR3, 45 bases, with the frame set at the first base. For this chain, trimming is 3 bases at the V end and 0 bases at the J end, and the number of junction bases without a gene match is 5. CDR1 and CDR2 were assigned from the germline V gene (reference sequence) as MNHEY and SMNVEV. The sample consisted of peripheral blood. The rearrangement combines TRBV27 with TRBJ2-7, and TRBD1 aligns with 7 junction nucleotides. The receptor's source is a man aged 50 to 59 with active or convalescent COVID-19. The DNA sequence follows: TGTGCCAGCAGTTTCGGCGGACAGGCCTCCTACGAGCAGTACTTC. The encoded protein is CASSFGGQASYEQYF.